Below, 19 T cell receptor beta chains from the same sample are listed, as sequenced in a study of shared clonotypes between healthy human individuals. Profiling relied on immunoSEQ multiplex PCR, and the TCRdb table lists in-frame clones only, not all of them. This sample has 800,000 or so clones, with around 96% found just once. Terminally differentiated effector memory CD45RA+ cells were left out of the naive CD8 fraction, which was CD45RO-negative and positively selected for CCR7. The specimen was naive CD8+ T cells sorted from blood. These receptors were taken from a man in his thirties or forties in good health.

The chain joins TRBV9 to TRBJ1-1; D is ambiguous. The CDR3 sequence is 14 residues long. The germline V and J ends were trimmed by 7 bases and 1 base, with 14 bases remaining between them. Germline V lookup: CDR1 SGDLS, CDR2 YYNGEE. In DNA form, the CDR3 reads TGTGCCAGCGCTCCCCTCGAAAAGAACACTGAAGCTTTCTTT. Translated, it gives CASAPLEKNTEAFF.

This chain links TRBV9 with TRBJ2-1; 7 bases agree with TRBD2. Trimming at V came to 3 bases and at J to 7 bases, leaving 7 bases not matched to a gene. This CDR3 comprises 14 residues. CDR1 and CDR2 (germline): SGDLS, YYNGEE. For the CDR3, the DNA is TGTGCCAGCAGCGAGGGCGGCGGGAGTAATGAGCAGTTCTTC. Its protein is CASSEGGGSNEQFF.

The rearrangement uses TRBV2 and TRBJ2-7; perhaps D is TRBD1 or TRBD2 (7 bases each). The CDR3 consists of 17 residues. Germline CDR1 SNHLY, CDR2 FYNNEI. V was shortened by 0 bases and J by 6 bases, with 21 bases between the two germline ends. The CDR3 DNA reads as TGTGCCAGCAGTGAAGCGCTGACAGGGACTACCCTATTCGAGCAGTACTTC. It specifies CASSEALTGTTLFEQYF.

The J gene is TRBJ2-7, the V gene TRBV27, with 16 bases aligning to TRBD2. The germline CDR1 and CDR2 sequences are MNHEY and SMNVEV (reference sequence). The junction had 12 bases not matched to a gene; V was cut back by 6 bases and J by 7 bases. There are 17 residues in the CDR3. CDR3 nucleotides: TGTGCCAGCAGAAAACCGGGACTAGCGGGAGGGCCCTCGGAGCAGTACTTC. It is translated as CASRKPGLAGGPSEQYF.

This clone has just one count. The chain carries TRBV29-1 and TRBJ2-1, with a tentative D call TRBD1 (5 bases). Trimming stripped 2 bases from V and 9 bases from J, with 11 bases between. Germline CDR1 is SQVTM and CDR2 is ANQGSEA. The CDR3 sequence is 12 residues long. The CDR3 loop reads CSVERGRGEQFF. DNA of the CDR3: TGCAGCGTTGAAAGGGGAAGGGGTGAGCAGTTCTTC.

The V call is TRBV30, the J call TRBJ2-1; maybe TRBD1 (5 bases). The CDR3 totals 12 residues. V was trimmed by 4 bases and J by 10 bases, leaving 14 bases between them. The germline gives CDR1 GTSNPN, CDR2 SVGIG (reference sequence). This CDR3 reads CAWTSWGQEQFF. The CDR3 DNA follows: TGTGCCTGGACTAGTTGGGGCCAAGAGCAGTTCTTC.

DNA of the CDR3: TGCAGTGCAAACAGGGGTAAAGCTTTCTTT. This sequence encodes CSANRGKAFF. This rearrangement joins TRBV20-1 to TRBJ1-1; 7 nucleotides line up with TRBD1. CDR3 length equals 10 residues. Germline V gene lookup returns CDR1 DFQATT and CDR2 SNEGSKA (reference sequence). Trimming at V came to 6 bases and at J to 9 bases, leaving 4 bases not matched to a gene.

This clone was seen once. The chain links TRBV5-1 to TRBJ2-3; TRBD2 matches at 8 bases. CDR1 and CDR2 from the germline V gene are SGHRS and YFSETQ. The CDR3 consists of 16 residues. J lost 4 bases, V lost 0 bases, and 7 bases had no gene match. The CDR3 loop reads CASSLESGSGADTQYF. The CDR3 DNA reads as TGCGCCAGCAGCTTGGAAAGCGGGAGTGGTGCAGATACGCAGTATTTT.

The DNA of the CDR3 is TGTGCCAGCAGCCTACACACGGGACAGGGGGCTTTAGAAGCTTTCTTT. The encoded protein is CASSLHTGQGALEAFF. The chain recombines TRBV14 with TRBJ1-1, with 12 bases aligning to TRBD1. The CDR3 totals 16 residues. Germline-derived CDR1 and CDR2 are SGHDN and FVKESK. V lost 4 bases, J lost 8 bases, and 11 bases stayed unmatched.

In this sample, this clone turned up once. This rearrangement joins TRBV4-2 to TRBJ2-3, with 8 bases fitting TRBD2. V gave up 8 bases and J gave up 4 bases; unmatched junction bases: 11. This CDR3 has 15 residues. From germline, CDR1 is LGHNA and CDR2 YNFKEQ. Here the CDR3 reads CASRSSGSGPDTQYF. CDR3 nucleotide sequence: TGTGCCAGCCGATCGAGCGGGAGCGGGCCAGATACGCAGTATTTT.

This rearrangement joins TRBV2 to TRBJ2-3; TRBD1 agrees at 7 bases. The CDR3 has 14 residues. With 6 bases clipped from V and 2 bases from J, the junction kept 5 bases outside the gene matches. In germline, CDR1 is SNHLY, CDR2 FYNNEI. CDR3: CASSSGQDTDTQYF. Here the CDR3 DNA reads TGTGCCAGCAGCTCTGGACAGGACACAGATACGCAGTATTTT.

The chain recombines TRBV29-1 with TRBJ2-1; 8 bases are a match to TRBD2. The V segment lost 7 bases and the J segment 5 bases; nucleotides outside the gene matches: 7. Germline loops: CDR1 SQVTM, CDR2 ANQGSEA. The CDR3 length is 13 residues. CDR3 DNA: TGCAGCGGGATACTAGCGGACCACAATGAGCAGTTCTTC. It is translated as CSGILADHNEQFF.

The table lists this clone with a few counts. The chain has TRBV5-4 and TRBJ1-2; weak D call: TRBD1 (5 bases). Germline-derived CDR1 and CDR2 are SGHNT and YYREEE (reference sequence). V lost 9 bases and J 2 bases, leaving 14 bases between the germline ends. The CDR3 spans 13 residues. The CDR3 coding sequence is TGTGCCACCTACGGGGGGGAAAACTATGGCTACACCTTC. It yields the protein CATYGGENYGYTF.

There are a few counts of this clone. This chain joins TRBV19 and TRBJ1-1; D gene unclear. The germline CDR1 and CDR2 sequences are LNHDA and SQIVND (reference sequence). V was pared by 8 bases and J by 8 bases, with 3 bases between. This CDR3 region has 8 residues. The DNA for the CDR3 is TGTGCCAGTGGAGAAGCTTTCTTT. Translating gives CASGEAFF.

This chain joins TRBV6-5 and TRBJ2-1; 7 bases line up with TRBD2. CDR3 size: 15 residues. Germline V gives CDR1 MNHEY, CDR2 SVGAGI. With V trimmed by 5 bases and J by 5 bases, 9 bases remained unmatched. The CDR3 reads CASSLLGTTHNEQFF. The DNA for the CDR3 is TGTGCCAGCAGTCTCCTCGGGACTACCCACAATGAGCAGTTCTTC.

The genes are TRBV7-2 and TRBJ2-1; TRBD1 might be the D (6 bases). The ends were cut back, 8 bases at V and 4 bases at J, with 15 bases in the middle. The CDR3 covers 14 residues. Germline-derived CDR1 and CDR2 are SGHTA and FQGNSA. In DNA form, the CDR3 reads TGTGCCAGCTCCCTGGGGGCTGGGTACAATGAGCAGTTCTTC. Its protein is CASSLGAGYNEQFF.

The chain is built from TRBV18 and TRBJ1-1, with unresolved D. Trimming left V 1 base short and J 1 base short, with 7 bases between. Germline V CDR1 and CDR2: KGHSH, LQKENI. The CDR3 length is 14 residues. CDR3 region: CASSPREGNTEAFF. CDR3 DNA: TGTGCCAGCTCACCACGAGAAGGGAACACTGAAGCTTTCTTT. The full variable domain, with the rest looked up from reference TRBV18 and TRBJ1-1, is NAGVMQNPRHLVRRRGQEARLRCSPMKGHSHVYWYRQLPEEGLKFMVYLQKENIIDESGMPKERFSAEFPKEGPSILRIQQVVRGDSAAYFCASSPREGNTEAFFGQGTRLTVV.

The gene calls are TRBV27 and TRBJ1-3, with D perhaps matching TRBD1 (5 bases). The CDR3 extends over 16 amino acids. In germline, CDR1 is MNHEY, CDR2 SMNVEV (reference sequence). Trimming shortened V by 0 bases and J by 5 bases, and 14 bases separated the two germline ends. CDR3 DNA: TGTGCCAGCAGTTTATCGAGTCGGACACCGAGAAACACCATATATTTT. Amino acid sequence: CASSLSSRTPRNTIYF.

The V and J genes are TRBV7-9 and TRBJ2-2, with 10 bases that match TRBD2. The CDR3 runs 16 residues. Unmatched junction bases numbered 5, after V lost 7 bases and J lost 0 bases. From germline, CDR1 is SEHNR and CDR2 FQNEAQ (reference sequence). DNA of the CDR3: TGTGCCAGCAATCTAGCGGGAGACTCGAACACCGGGGAGCTGTTTTTT. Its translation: CASNLAGDSNTGELFF.